These 20 T cell receptor beta chains share one sample of origin, sequenced in a study of blood T cells in healthy people across ages. The use of a sample-barcoded 5' primer and a J-beta primer mix characterized a second PCR of roughly 6 to 11 cycles. TCRdb itself ran the 5' RACE reads through MiXCR, one entry per CDR3 protein. The sample records some 670,000 distinct CDR3 sequences, 40% to 65% being singletons. What was sequenced was blood. Receptor source: a woman older than 75 in good health.

The table lists this clonotype with a count of one. V is TRBV5-1 and J is TRBJ2-3; D is undetermined. V lost 0 bases and J lost 0, with 11 bases in between. The CDR3 contains 16 residues. In germline, CDR1 is SGHRS, CDR2 YFSETQ. The chain's CDR3 is CASSLGAHASTDTQYF. The CDR3 bases are TGCGCCAGCAGCTTGGGGGCACACGCCAGCACAGATACGCAGTATTTT.

This clonotype was observed at least ten times. The V gene is TRBV12-3 or TRBV12-4, the J gene TRBJ2-3; D possibly corresponds to TRBD1 (6 bases). This CDR3 has 14 residues. Trimming stripped 7 bases from V and 4 bases from J, with 15 bases between. In DNA, the CDR3 is TGTGCCAGCATTGCCCAGGGGACCGCAGATACGCAGTATTTT. Amino acid sequence: CASIAQGTADTQYF.

As regards this clonotype: A much larger clone is a single base away; this may be a read error. V gene TRBV20-1 combines with J gene TRBJ1-6; 7 bases fit TRBD1. This CDR3 has 15 residues. Germline loops: CDR1 DFQATT, CDR2 SNEGSKA (reference sequence). J was trimmed by 13 bases and V by 5 bases; bases with no gene match: 17. In DNA form, the CDR3 reads TGCAGTGCTCAAGGGTCCCGACAGGGTTATCTCCCCCTCCACTTT. Amino acid sequence: CSAQGSRQGYLPLHF.

Many counts were recorded for this clonotype. This rearrangement joins TRBV28 to TRBJ2-3, with D perhaps TRBD2 (6 bases). The length of the CDR3 is 17 residues. Trimming took off 5 bases at V and 1 base at J, with 19 bases between the two ends. From germline, CDR1 is MDHEN and CDR2 SYDVKM. In DNA, the CDR3 is TGTGCCAGCAGTCTACGACTAGGCCGGACTGGCACAGATACGCAGTATTTT. This encodes CASSLRLGRTGTDTQYF.

This clonotype was counted only a few times. The chain is built from TRBV6-2 or TRBV6-3 and TRBJ2-5; D uncertain. V lost 2 bases to trimming and J lost 11 bases, with 12 bases between them. The germline V gene has CDR1 MNHEY and CDR2 SVGEGT. CDR3 size: 12 residues. The CDR3 nucleotides read TGTGCCAGCAGTTACCCTAAAAAGGAGCAGTACTTC. Its protein product is CASSYPKKEQYF.

This clonotype was counted at least ten times. The genes are TRBV25-1 and TRBJ1-6, with unresolved D. The germline V gene has CDR1 MGHDK and CDR2 SYGVNS. This CDR3 region has 12 residues. V was cut by 3 bases and J by 9 bases, with 6 bases left in between. CDR3 sequence reads: CASSDGSSPLHF. The CDR3 DNA is TGTGCCAGCAGTGATGGGTCTTCACCCCTCCACTTT.

This clonotype has only a few counts. For the CDR3, the DNA is TGTGCCAGCAGTTTTACAGCGGGAGTGTACAATGAGCAGTTCTTC. Encoded protein: CASSFTAGVYNEQFF. The chain joins TRBV27 to TRBJ2-1; 8 bases are a match to TRBD2. V lost 3 bases and J lost 4; bases outside the gene matches: 5. Germline assignment: CDR1 MNHEY and CDR2 SMNVEV (reference sequence). This CDR3 contains 15 residues.

This clonotype has a count of ten or more. The chain uses TRBV29-1 and TRBJ2-7; no clear D. The CDR3 spans 12 residues. Trimming shortened V by 4 bases and J by 0 bases, and 7 bases separated the two germline ends. Looked up from germline, CDR1 is SQVTM and CDR2 is ANQGSEA. This chain's CDR3 is CSVGDYSYEQYF. In DNA form, the CDR3 reads TGCAGCGTTGGAGATTACTCCTACGAGCAGTACTTC.

This clonotype came up once. The V call is TRBV12-3 or TRBV12-4, the J call TRBJ2-7; D remains ambiguous. The V end lost 7 bases, the J end lost 4 bases, and 11 bases lay between the germline ends. The length of the CDR3 is 12 residues. The CDR3 loop reads CASISSRYEQYF. The CDR3 bases are TGTGCCAGCATTTCCTCAAGATACGAGCAGTACTTC.

The V call is TRBV12-3 or TRBV12-4, the J call TRBJ1-5; a possible D gene is TRBD1 (5 bases). The CDR3 covers 14 residues. V gave up 4 bases and J gave up 4 bases, with 11 bases separating them. CDR3: CASSSGHWNQPQHF. The CDR3 nucleotides read TGTGCCAGCAGTTCCGGACATTGGAATCAGCCCCAGCATTTT.

This clonotype was seen ten or more times. The chain has TRBV7-2 and TRBJ2-4; 8 bases line up with TRBD2. Germline V gene data show CDR1 as SGHTA and CDR2 as FQGNSA. V dropped 2 bases and J dropped 5; count of bases not matched to a gene: 8. The CDR3 runs 16 residues. CDR3 nucleotides: TGTGCCAGCAGCTTAACCGGGACTAGGCCCCAAAACATTCAGTACTTC. Its translation: CASSLTGTRPQNIQYF.

On this clonotype itself: A single base separates this from a much larger clone, so it may be a read error. The rearrangement joins TRBV4-1 to TRBJ2-1, with D hard to call. Germline CDR1 and CDR2: MGHRA and YSYEKL. The CDR3 covers 13 residues. CDR3 sequence: CAGSPNRYNEQFF. The CDR3 bases are TGCGCCGGCAGCCCGAATCGTTACAATGAGCAGTTCTTC.

Of note for this clonotype: A read error is possible here, since a much larger clone lies one base away. This chain connects TRBV13 to TRBJ2-7; D gene uncertain. Germline loops: CDR1 PRHDT, CDR2 FYEKMQ (reference sequence). The CDR3 sequence is 14 residues long. Trimming cost V 3 bases and J 2 bases, with 11 bases left between them. CDR3 amino acids: CASSFNNLPYEQYF. Written as DNA, the CDR3 is TGTGCCAGCAGCTTTAATAACCTACCCTACGAGCAGTACTTC. Drawing the rest from reference TRBV13 and TRBJ2-7, the complete variable domain is AAGVIQSPRHLIKEKRETATLKCYPIPRHDTVYWYQQGPGQDPQFLISFYEKMQSDKGSIPDRFSAQQFSDYHSELNMSSLELGDSALYFCASSFNNLPYEQYFGPGTRLTVT.

Worth noting for this clonotype: Compared with germline, one end of the junction differs, possibly owing to a read error. This sequence joins TRBV10-3 and TRBJ2-1; 9 nucleotides match TRBD2. CDR3 length equals 16 residues. The germline V gene encodes CDR1 ENHRY and CDR2 SYGVKD. The CDR3 protein is CAISEGLARISDEQLF. The DNA of the CDR3 is TGTGCCATCAGTGAGGGACTAGCGAGGATCTCCGATGAGCAGCTCTTC.

This clonotype was found once. The rearrangement links TRBV28 to TRBJ1-4; D is unresolved. Deletions cut 11 bases from V and 0 bases from J, with 10 bases between. Germline CDR1 and CDR2: MDHEN and SYDVKM. There are 13 residues in the CDR3. The CDR3 region is CAVYATTNEKLFF. In DNA form, the CDR3 reads TGTGCCGTGTACGCGACAACTAATGAAAAACTGTTTTTT.

With respect to this clonotype: A much larger clone differs from this one at a single base, so this may be a read error. V usage is TRBV5-4 and J usage is TRBJ2-5; D is unresolved. CDR1 is SGHNT and CDR2 is YYREEE in the germline V gene (reference sequence). Trimming shortened V by 1 base and J by 11 bases, and 18 bases separated the two germline ends. This CDR3 is built from 14 residues. The CDR3 is CASSLSLVSNEQYF. CDR3 DNA: TGTGCCAGCAGCTTGTCCCTTGTCAGCAATGAGCAGTACTTC.

Many counts were recorded for this clonotype. The rearrangement links TRBV7-2 to TRBJ2-5; D is undetermined. The CDR3 extends over 12 amino acids. The germline V and J ends were trimmed by 6 bases and 5 bases, with 10 bases remaining between them. Germline V gene sequence: CDR1 SGHTA, CDR2 FQGNSA. The CDR3 DNA reads as TGTGCCAGCAGTCCCTCAGTGGAGACCCAGTACTTC. Translated, it gives CASSPSVETQYF.

V and J are TRBV5-1 and TRBJ2-1; no reliable D call. V was shortened by 4 bases and J by 10 bases, with 12 bases between the two germline ends. Germline V gene lookup returns CDR1 SGHRS and CDR2 YFSETQ. This CDR3 spans 12 amino acids. Here the CDR3 DNA reads TGCGCCAGCAGCCGAGACTCCTACGAGCAGTTCTTC. Its protein product is CASSRDSYEQFF.

V gene TRBV7-2 combines with J gene TRBJ2-1; 9 bases line up with TRBD1. Germline values: CDR1 SGHTA, CDR2 FQGNSA. Trimming removed 3 bases from V and 10 bases from J; junction bases left unmatched: 13. This CDR3 spans 16 amino acids. CDR3 in DNA: TGTGCCAGCAGCTTTAACAACAGGGGGCTTCCAGGCGAGCAGTTCTTC. Translating gives CASSFNNRGLPGEQFF.

The sample holds one count of this clonotype. V gene TRBV4-1 combines with J gene TRBJ2-1; 11 positions agree with TRBD2. Looked up from germline, CDR1 is MGHRA and CDR2 is YSYEKL. V was pared by 3 bases and J by 3 bases, with 13 bases of the junction left unmatched. The CDR3 sequence is 19 residues long. CDR3 amino acids: CASSQPSAVGTSGYNEQFF. For the CDR3, the DNA is TGCGCCAGCAGCCAGCCCAGCGCGGTCGGGACTAGCGGCTACAATGAGCAGTTCTTC.